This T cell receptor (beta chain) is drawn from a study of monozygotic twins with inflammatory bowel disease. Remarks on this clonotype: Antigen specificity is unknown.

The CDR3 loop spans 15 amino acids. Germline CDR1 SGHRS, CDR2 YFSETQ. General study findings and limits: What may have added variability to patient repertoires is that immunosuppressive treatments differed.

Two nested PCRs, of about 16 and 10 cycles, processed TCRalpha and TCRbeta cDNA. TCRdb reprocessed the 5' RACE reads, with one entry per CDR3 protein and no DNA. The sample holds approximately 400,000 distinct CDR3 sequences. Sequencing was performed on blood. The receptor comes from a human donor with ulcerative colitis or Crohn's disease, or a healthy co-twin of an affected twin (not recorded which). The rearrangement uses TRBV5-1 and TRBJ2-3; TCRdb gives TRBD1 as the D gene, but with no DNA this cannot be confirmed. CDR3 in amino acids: CASSRGTASTDTQYF.